This T cell receptor beta chain was captured by sequencing in a study of human T cells and chemical hapten exposure. This clonotype has only a few counts. Stated time point: patch test 2, 6 weeks after DPC sensitization. Sample treatment: therapeutic diphenylcyclopropenone sensitization with weekly scalp DPC. Blood draws came first, before each patch test. TCRdb ran MiXCR on the RACE reads and lists one entry per CDR3 protein. The table records 140,000 or so distinct CDR3 sequences, over 9.5% of them present only once. The input for sequencing was whole blood, taken in connection with sensitization to the hapten diphenylcyclopropenone (DPC). The TCR comes from a woman in her 50s with alopecia areata. Some clones in this sample may be carry-over from other donors' samples.

CDR3 region: CSTRTGPVTEAFF. The DNA for the CDR3 is TGCAGCACTAGGACAGGGCCGGTCACTGAAGCTTTCTTT. The rearrangement uses TRBV20-1 and TRBJ1-1, with TRBD1 matching 8 bases. The CDR3 spans 13 residues. Germline V gives CDR1 DFQATT, CDR2 SNEGSKA (reference sequence).